This TCR beta chain was found in a study of CD8+ T cells in alopecia areata. General study points: TCRs were shared less clearly across patients than in mice, possibly for HLA-related reasons.

Worth noting for this clone: The antigen is not known.

Following extraction, RNA underwent reverse transcription to cDNA, which served as the sequencing template. The protocol was immunoSEQ multiplex PCR, while the TCRdb copy is restricted to in-frame clones and leaves out a portion. Of 140,000 to 150,000 clones in the sample, approximately 50% were seen once. Punch biopsies of lesional scalp, plus peripheral blood, were taken from alopecia areata patients. Trimming stripped 7 bases from V and 8 bases from J, with 21 bases between. CDR3 length: 15 residues. CDR1 and CDR2 (germline): MGHRA, YSYEKL. The sequence was obtained from a human donor with alopecia areata. The chain employs TRBV4-1 and TRBJ2-4, with a possible D match to TRBD1 (5 bases). The specimen comprised CD4+ T cells sorted from blood, sampled at week 0. For the CDR3, the DNA is TGCGCCAGCACCCGGACCAGATCTGAAGGGGACATTCAGTACTTC. It is translated as CASTRTRSEGDIQYF.